This record concerns one T cell receptor beta chain sequence. Germline values: CDR1 SNHLY, CDR2 FYNNEI. The germline V and J ends were trimmed by 3 bases and 6 bases, with 10 bases remaining between them. The CDR3 has 13 residues. These data are taken from a study of T cell changes during pregnancy in multiple sclerosis. Sequencing was performed with immunoSEQ multiplex PCR; in TCRdb, only in-frame clones are kept and a portion is missing. This table has more than 95,000 clones, 90% to 95% appearing once. Sample: peripheral blood, taken after pregnancy. The receptor was isolated from a female donor with multiple sclerosis, enrolled in a pregnancy study. This sequence joins TRBV2 and TRBJ2-3, with a tentative D call TRBD2 (5 bases). The CDR3 region is CASSDGIRDTQYF. Here the CDR3 DNA reads TGTGCCAGCAGTGACGGGATTAGGGATACGCAGTATTTT.